The present T cell receptor beta chain was sequenced within a study of T-cell memory formation after mild COVID-19. A word on this clonotype: Antigen unknown.

The CDR3 consists of 19 residues. Germline CDR1 reads SGHTA; CDR2 reads FQGNSA. Trimming took 4 bases from V and 6 from J; bases not matched to a gene: 18. Constant-segment primers were used for 5'RACE, and the resulting TCR alpha and TCR beta cDNA libraries carried sample barcodes and UMIs. TCRdb passed the 5' RACE reads through MiXCR, listing each CDR3 protein once. The sample lists around 300,000 distinct CDR3 sequences, about 13% occurring once. Notes on the study in general: Clones that contracted clustered mainly in CM and EM if CD4+ and in EMRA if CD8+.

Specimen: PBMCs or a T cell subset sorted from them (not recorded which). The TCR comes from a young man who had mild COVID-19 (a few samples of this study predate the infection). Cell type and time point are not known. This chain connects TRBV7-2 to TRBJ2-3, with 11 bases fitting TRBD2. The CDR3: CASSSKRTSGGARRDTQYF. The CDR3 coding sequence is TGTGCCAGCAGCTCCAAGCGAACTAGCGGGGGCGCACGTCGGGATACGCAGTATTTT.